This T cell receptor (beta chain) comes out of a study of T-cell reconstitution after alpha-beta-depleted transplantation in children. Whole-study findings and limits: T-cell numbers and diversity one year post-transplant derived largely from freshly generated T cells. Several hundred rapidly expanded clones from non-depleted graft cells reportedly supplied alpha-beta T cells about two months post-transplant. Surviving thymic progenitors and recipient T cells were the source of high TCRbeta diversity at day 60 in some patients.

This clonotype was counted at least ten times. Its cognate antigen is unknown. Construction of the TCRbeta library involved unique molecular identifiers. A single record per CDR3 protein comes from TCRdb applying MiXCR to the PCR reads. The table has approximately 18,000 distinct CDR3 sequences, about an eighth seen once. The germline V gene has CDR1 SGHRS and CDR2 YFSETQ. The CDR3 runs to 16 residues. V was cut by 4 bases and J by 4 bases, with 19 bases left in between. This sequence was found in a female patient aged 2-15 years who had a stem cell transplant for congenital amegakaryocytic thrombocytopenia, so the T cells may come from the graft donor. The chain employs TRBV5-1 and TRBJ2-3, with D possibly matching TRBD2 (6 bases). The input for sequencing was PBMCs, mostly from graft donor cells, taken 60 days after TCRalphabeta/CD19-depleted stem cell transplant. The CDR3 spells CASSPPRRGGADTQYF. The DNA for the CDR3 is TGCGCCAGCAGCCCCCCCCGTAGGGGAGGAGCAGATACGCAGTATTTT. The variable domain in full, completed from reference TRBV5-1 and TRBJ2-3, reads KAGVTQTPRYLIKTRGQQVTLSCSPISGHRSVSWYQQTPGQGLQFLFEYFSETQRNKGNFPGRFSGRQFSNSRSEMNVSTLELGDSALYLCASSPPRRGGADTQYFGPGTRLTVL.